These 19 T cell receptor beta chains originate from one sample sequenced in a study of blood T cell repertoires in COVID-19. TCRdb keeps only in-frame clones here, not all; method: immunoSEQ multiplex PCR. The data show under 500,000 clones, roughly nine tenths seen once. The sample was PBMCs or T cells enriched from blood (not recorded which). These receptors came from a young woman with acute COVID-19.

V and J are TRBV28 and TRBJ2-7; D unresolved. Germline assignment: CDR1 MDHEN and CDR2 SYDVKM. The CDR3 is 14 amino acids. Trimming pared 2 bases from V and 6 bases from J, leaving 14 bases between. This CDR3 is CASSLTRGESEQYF. CDR3 coding DNA: TGTGCCAGCAGTTTAACCCGAGGTGAGAGCGAGCAGTACTTC.

This clone is a singleton in its sample. This rearrangement joins TRBV11-1 to TRBJ2-1; 8 nucleotides match TRBD2. Germline assignment: CDR1 SGHAT and CDR2 FQDESV (reference sequence). CDR3 length: 16 residues. V trimming: 5 bases; J trimming: 4 bases; junction bases outside the gene matches: 10. The CDR3 DNA follows: TGTGCCAGCAGCCGCTCCCAGCGGGGGTTTTACAATGAGCAGTTCTTC. It is translated as CASSRSQRGFYNEQFF.

The rearrangement links TRBV9 to TRBJ2-7, with D possibly being TRBD1 (6 bases). V gave up 0 bases and J gave up 5 bases, with 12 bases separating them. Germline V gives CDR1 SGDLS, CDR2 YYNGEE. There are 14 residues in the CDR3. In DNA, the CDR3 is TGTGCCAGCAGCGTAGGGCAGGGGAGCCACGAGCAGTACTTC. Translation: CASSVGQGSHEQYF.

This chain's CDR3 is CSGSAGGADTQYF. Here the CDR3 DNA reads TGCAGCGGATCGGCAGGGGGCGCAGATACGCAGTATTTT. The chain uses TRBV29-1 and TRBJ2-3; 8 nucleotides align to TRBD1. The V segment lost 7 bases and the J segment 4 bases; nucleotides outside the gene matches: 7. The CDR3 consists of 13 residues. Germline V lookup: CDR1 SQVTM, CDR2 ANQGSEA.

J is TRBJ1-2 and V is TRBV18, with 8 nucleotides matching TRBD1. Losses at the gene ends were 5 bases for V and 6 bases for J; bases not matched to a gene: 8. The V gene's germline CDR1 is KGHSH and CDR2 LQKENI. The CDR3 covers 14 residues. CDR3 in amino acids: CASSALDRGDGYTF. The DNA of the CDR3 is TGTGCCAGCTCAGCCCTAGACAGGGGTGATGGCTACACCTTC.

The chain carries TRBV7-9 and TRBJ2-5; the D gene is possibly TRBD2 (5 bases). Germline V gene sequence: CDR1 SEHNR, CDR2 FQNEAQ (reference sequence). The CDR3 contains 16 residues. The germline V and J ends were trimmed by 0 bases and 5 bases, with 16 bases remaining between them. The CDR3 spells CASSLAGLNGEETQYF. The CDR3 nucleotides are TGTGCCAGCAGCTTAGCAGGTCTCAACGGGGAGGAGACCCAGTACTTC. The full variable domain, completed using reference TRBV7-9 and TRBJ2-5, is DTGVSQNPRHKITKRGQNVTFRCDPISEHNRLYWYRQTLGQGPEFLTYFQNEAQLEKSRLLSDRFSAERPKGSFSTLEIQRTEQGDSAMYLCASSLAGLNGEETQYFGPGTRLLVL.

CDR3 sequence: CASSPKGRDSPLHF. CDR3 nucleotide sequence: TGTGCCAGCTCACCGAAAGGGAGGGATTCACCCCTCCACTTT. The V and J genes are TRBV18 and TRBJ1-6, with D unresolved. The CDR3 consists of 14 residues. The germline V gene encodes CDR1 KGHSH and CDR2 LQKENI. V was cut by 3 bases and J by 8 bases, with 11 bases left in between.

V usage is TRBV5-4 and J usage is TRBJ2-5; 9 bases agree with TRBD2. The CDR3 covers 15 residues. The V and J ends lost 2 bases and 2 bases, in that order; junction bases with no gene match: 4. Germline-derived CDR1 and CDR2 are SGHNT and YYREEE (reference sequence). Written as DNA, the CDR3 is TGTGCCAGCAGCTTACAGCGGGGGGAACAAGAGACCCAGTACTTC. Translated, it gives CASSLQRGEQETQYF.

In regard to this clone: A much more abundant neighbour one base away suggests this may be a read error. The same CDR3 arises from other DNA sequences in this sample as well. The V call is TRBV2, the J call TRBJ1-2; a weak D match, TRBD1 (6 bases). Trimming removed 4 bases at V and 4 bases at J, with 10 bases between. CDR3 length equals 13 residues. Per the germline V gene, CDR1 is SNHLY and CDR2 is FYNNEI. The DNA of the CDR3 is TGTGCCAGCAGTGGTGACAGGCTCTATGGCTACACCTTC. Its protein is CASSGDRLYGYTF.

A single count supports this clone. V gene TRBV24-1 combines with J gene TRBJ2-3, with 9 nucleotides matching TRBD2. This CDR3 comprises 16 residues. V gave up 4 bases and J gave up 8 bases; unmatched junction bases: 12. Germline V gene data show CDR1 as KGHDR and CDR2 as SFDVKD. CDR3 sequence (DNA): TGTGCCACCAGTGACCCCGGGACTAGCAATTCGGTTACGCAGTATTTT. Translating it yields CATSDPGTSNSVTQYF.

The V gene is TRBV28, the J gene TRBJ2-7; weak D call: TRBD1 (5 bases). Trimming stripped 2 bases from V and 6 bases from J, with 8 bases between. Germline V gives CDR1 MDHEN, CDR2 SYDVKM. The CDR3 length is 12 residues. CDR3 sequence (DNA): TGTGCCAGCAGTTTAACAGGAGCCGAGCAGTACTTC. It codes for CASSLTGAEQYF.

The rearrangement joins TRBV3-1 (or the pseudogene TRBV3-2) to TRBJ1-3, with TRBD1 as a possible D gene (5 bases). In germline, CDR1 is LGHDT, CDR2 YNNKEL (reference sequence). Trimming pared 1 base from V and 9 bases from J, leaving 13 bases between. The CDR3 totals 14 residues. The CDR3 reads CASSQVGPQGTIYF. The DNA of the CDR3 is TGTGCCAGCAGCCAAGTGGGGCCCCAAGGCACCATATATTTT.

The chain carries TRBV3-1 (or the pseudogene TRBV3-2) and TRBJ1-1, with a weak D call TRBD1 (5 bases). This CDR3 region has 14 residues. Trimming shortened V by 2 bases and J by 1 base, and 8 bases separated the two germline ends. Per germline, CDR1 LGHDT and CDR2 YNNKEL (reference sequence). Here the CDR3 reads CASSQWGENTEAFF. Here the CDR3 DNA reads TGTGCCAGCAGCCAATGGGGGGAGAACACTGAAGCTTTCTTT.

The chain employs TRBV15 and TRBJ2-7, with TRBD2 as a possible D gene (5 bases). Trimming left V 0 bases short and J 0 bases short, with 9 bases between. Germline assignment: CDR1 LNHNV and CDR2 YYDKDF (reference sequence). The CDR3 runs to 15 residues. CDR3 coding DNA: TGTGCCACCAGCAGAGATCCGGGGAGCTCCTACGAGCAGTACTTC. Amino acid sequence: CATSRDPGSSYEQYF.

The gene calls are TRBV11-2 and TRBJ2-7; 7 bases are shared with TRBD1. The CDR3 loop spans 15 amino acids. V shed 3 bases, J shed 0 bases, and the junction held 5 bases outside the gene matches. Germline V gene sequence: CDR1 SGHAT, CDR2 FQNNGV. The CDR3 spells CASSLRTGVSYEQYF. For the CDR3, the DNA is TGTGCCAGCAGCTTGAGGACAGGCGTCTCCTACGAGCAGTACTTC.

V usage is TRBV10-1 and J usage is TRBJ2-7; 8 positions agree with TRBD1. Germline V gene data show CDR1 as WNHNN and CDR2 as SYGVQD (reference sequence). This CDR3 is built from 14 residues. V shed 2 bases and J 2 bases; nucleotides not matched to a gene: 2. In DNA, the CDR3 is TGCGCCAGCAGTGAGGGACAGGGAACCTACGAGCAGTACTTC. This sequence encodes CASSEGQGTYEQYF.

V is TRBV5-6 and J is TRBJ1-1, with D tentatively TRBD1 (6 bases). The germline V gene has CDR1 SGHDT and CDR2 YYEEEE. The CDR3 consists of 16 residues. Trimming pared 2 bases from V and 2 bases from J, leaving 16 bases between. The CDR3 DNA follows: TGTGCCAGCAGCTTCCAGGGGCCAACCCTAAACACTGAAGCTTTCTTT. It yields the protein CASSFQGPTLNTEAFF.

J is TRBJ1-1 and V is TRBV9, with TRBD1 matching over 9 bases. Germline V gene data show CDR1 as SGDLS and CDR2 as YYNGEE. V was clipped by 4 bases and J by 5 bases; unmatched bases: 12. The CDR3 covers 16 residues. The CDR3 region is CASSPGTGKSFTEAFF. The CDR3 region has the DNA TGTGCCAGCAGCCCTGGGACAGGGAAAAGTTTTACTGAAGCTTTCTTT.

CDR3 coding DNA: TGTGCCAGCAGCTCACACGGACAGGTCCTCCAAGCTTTCTTT. It specifies CASSSHGQVLQAFF. The chain employs TRBV6-5 and TRBJ1-1; 7 nucleotides align to TRBD1. V was pared by 6 bases and J by 9 bases, with 13 bases of the junction left unmatched. CDR3 length equals 14 residues. Germline loops: CDR1 MNHEY, CDR2 SVGAGI.